This T cell receptor (beta chain) came from a study of blood T cell repertoires in COVID-19. Using immunoSEQ multiplex PCR, the repertoire was profiled, and TCRdb retains in-frame clones only, with some absent. The table shows about 200,000 clones, with around 82% occurring only once. With 5 bases clipped from V and 2 bases from J, the junction kept 6 bases outside the gene matches. The germline V gene has CDR1 LNHDA and CDR2 SQIVND (reference sequence). CDR3 length equals 16 residues. Sequencing was done on a sample of peripheral blood. The sequence came from a woman between 65 and 79 years old with acute or convalescent COVID-19. V is TRBV19 and J is TRBJ2-3; 11 nucleotides line up with TRBD2. The CDR3 loop is CASSGASGGTTDTQYF. The CDR3 nucleotides are TGTGCCAGTAGTGGGGCTAGCGGGGGGACCACAGATACGCAGTATTTT.